This TCR beta chain was sequenced during a study of human T cells and chemical hapten exposure. Across the study: TCR yields differed between samples (mainly from small differences in pooled library volume). Study outcomes and limitations: TCRs above 1 in 1000 frequency stayed constant with DPC sensitization.

The library tagged individual cDNA molecules with unique molecular identifiers. In the original processing: Between about 23,224 and 750,000 TCRs appeared in each sample, and the median stood at approximately 100,000. TCRdb reprocessed the 5' RACE reads via MiXCR and lists one record per CDR3 protein. The V and J calls were determined by TCRdb, not by the authors. The repertoire has 110,000 or so distinct CDR3 sequences, roughly 18% of them found once; the top ten carry about 3%. This clonotype was counted ten times or more. Its antigen is unidentified. CDR3 size: 16 residues. Trimming removed 5 bases at V and 0 bases at J, with 15 bases between. Per germline, CDR1 LGHDT and CDR2 YNNKEL (reference sequence). Total RNA extraction was carried out from unfractionated whole blood.

The TCR comes from a human donor in good health. The genes are TRBV3-1 and TRBJ2-3; D call uncertain. The CDR3 bases are TGTGCCAGCAGCACCCGGACCTTCCATAGCACAGATACGCAGTATTTT. Its protein product is CASSTRTFHSTDTQYF.